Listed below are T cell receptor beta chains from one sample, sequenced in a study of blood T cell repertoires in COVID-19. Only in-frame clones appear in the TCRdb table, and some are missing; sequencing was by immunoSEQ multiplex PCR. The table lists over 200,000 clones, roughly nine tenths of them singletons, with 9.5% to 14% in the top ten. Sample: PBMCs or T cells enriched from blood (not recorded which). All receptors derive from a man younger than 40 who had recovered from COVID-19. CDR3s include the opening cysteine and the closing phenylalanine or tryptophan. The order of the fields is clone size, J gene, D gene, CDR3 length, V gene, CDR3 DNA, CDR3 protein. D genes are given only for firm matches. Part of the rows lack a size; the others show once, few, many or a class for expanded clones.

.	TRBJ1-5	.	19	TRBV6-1	TGTGCCAGCAGTGAAGCGGTCACAAGGGGCTCTAATAGCAATCAGCCCCAGCATTTT	CASSEAVTRGSNSNQPQHF
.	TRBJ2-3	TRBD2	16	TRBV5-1	TGCGCCAGCAGTCGTCTGGGGGGGGTACCCACAGATACGCAGTATTTT	CASSRLGGVPTDTQYF
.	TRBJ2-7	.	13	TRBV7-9	TGTGCCAGCACGGATTTCCTCACGGGCGAGCAGTACTTC	CASTDFLTGEQYF
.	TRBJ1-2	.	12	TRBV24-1	TGTGCCACCAGTTCAGAAAACTATGGCTACACCTTC	CATSSENYGYTF
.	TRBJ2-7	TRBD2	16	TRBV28	TGTGCCAGCAGTTTCTCCCCGGGACTAGCGGGAGACGAGCAGTACTTC	CASSFSPGLAGDEQYF
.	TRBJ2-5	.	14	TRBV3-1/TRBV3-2	TGTGCCAGCAGCCAAGCTGGGGGCGGGGAGACCCAGTACTTC	CASSQAGGGETQYF
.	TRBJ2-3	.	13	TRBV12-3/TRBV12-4	TGTGCCAGCAGGCGGACTAGCACAGATACGCAGTATTTT	CASRRTSTDTQYF
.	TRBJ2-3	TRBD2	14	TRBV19	TGTGCCAGTAAGGTAGCGGGGGGCCGGGATACGCAGTATTTT	CASKVAGGRDTQYF
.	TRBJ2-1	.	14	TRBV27	TGTGCCAGCAGCGGGACTTCTGGGTATCGGGAGCAGTTCTTC	CASSGTSGYREQFF
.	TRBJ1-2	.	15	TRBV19	TGTGCCAGTAGTATTTCCAACAGGGAACTATATGGCTACACCTTC	CASSISNRELYGYTF
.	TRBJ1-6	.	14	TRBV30	TGTGCCTGGACGTTGGACAGTAATAATTCACCCCTCCACTTT	CAWTLDSNNSPLHF
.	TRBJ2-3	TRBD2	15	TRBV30	TGTGCCTGGAGTTCCAGCGGGGCTAGCACAGATACGCAGTATTTT	CAWSSSGASTDTQYF
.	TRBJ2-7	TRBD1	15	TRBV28	TGTGCCAGCAGTCCCCTCCGACAGGGAGATTACGAGCAGTACTTC	CASSPLRQGDYEQYF
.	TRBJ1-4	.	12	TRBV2	TGTGCCAGCAGTCGGGGGGGTGAAAAACTGTTTTTT	CASSRGGEKLFF
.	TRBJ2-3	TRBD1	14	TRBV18	TGTGCCAGCTCCCCGGGACAGGGGACTGGTACGCAGTATTTT	CASSPGQGTGTQYF
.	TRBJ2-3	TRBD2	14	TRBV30	TGTGCCTGGAGTCGGGGGGGAGGGACAGATACGCAGTATTTT	CAWSRGGGTDTQYF
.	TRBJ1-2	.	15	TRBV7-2	TGTGCCAGCAGCTTTTCGGCAGGGAGGGACTATGGCTACACCTTC	CASSFSAGRDYGYTF
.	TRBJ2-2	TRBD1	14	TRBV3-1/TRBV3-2	TGTGCCAGCAGCGAATACGGACAGGTCGGGGAGCTGTTTTTT	CASSEYGQVGELFF
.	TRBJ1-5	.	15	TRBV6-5	TGTGCCAGCAAAAGCAGGGGCAAGGGAGATCAGCCCCAGCATTTT	CASKSRGKGDQPQHF
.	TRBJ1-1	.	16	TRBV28	TGTGCCAGCACCCTCACTGGGGGGGTCGGGAACACTGAAGCTTTCTTT	CASTLTGGVGNTEAFF
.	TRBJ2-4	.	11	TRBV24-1	TGTGCCACCTCAAGCGGAGAAATTCAGTACTTC	CATSSGEIQYF
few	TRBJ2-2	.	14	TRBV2	TGTGCCAGCAGTGAGGGGGCCAACACCGGGGAGCTGTTTTTT	CASSEGANTGELFF
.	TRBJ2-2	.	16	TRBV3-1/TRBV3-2	TGTGCCAGCAGCCTACTAGGGGCTAGCGCGTCCGGGGAGCTGTTTTTT	CASSLLGASASGELFF
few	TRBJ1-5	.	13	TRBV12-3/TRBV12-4	TGTGCCAGCAGCACCCGCGGGATTCAGCCCCAGCATTTT	CASSTRGIQPQHF
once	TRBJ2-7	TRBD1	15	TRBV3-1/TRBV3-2	TGTGCCAGCAGCCAAGCGCCGGACAGGATCTACGAGCAGTACTTC	CASSQAPDRIYEQYF
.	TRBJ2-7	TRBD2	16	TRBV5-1	TGCGCCAGCAGCACGCAGGGACTAGCGGGGTCTGGAGAGCAGTACTTC	CASSTQGLAGSGEQYF
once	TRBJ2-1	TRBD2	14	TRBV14	TGTGCCAGCAGCCAGGGGGGGTTCGACAATGAGCAGTTCTTC	CASSQGGFDNEQFF
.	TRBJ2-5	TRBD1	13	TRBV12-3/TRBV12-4	TGTGCCAGCACCTTCTCACAGGGGGGAACCCAGTACTTC	CASTFSQGGTQYF
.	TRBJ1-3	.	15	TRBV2	TGTGCCAGCAGTCAGGACTCGTACTCTGGAAACACCATATATTTT	CASSQDSYSGNTIYF
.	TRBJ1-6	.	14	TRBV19	TGTGCCAGTAGTATAGGCAGGGCCAACTCACCCCTCCACTTT	CASSIGRANSPLHF
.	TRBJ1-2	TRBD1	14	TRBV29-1	TGCAGCGTTGAACCCTGGGGACAGGGCTATGGCTACACCTTC	CSVEPWGQGYGYTF
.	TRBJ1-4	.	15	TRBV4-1	TGCGCCAGCAGCCCCCAGGTTACAACTAATGAAAAACTGTTTTTT	CASSPQVTTNEKLFF
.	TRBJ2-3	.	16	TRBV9	TGTGCCAGCAGCGTGGTCTCAGTAGCCCGGACAGATACGCAGTATTTT	CASSVVSVARTDTQYF
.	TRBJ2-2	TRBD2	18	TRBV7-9	TGTGCCAGCAGCTTAGAATTGACTAGCGGGGGGAACACCGGGGAGCTGTTTTTT	CASSLELTSGGNTGELFF
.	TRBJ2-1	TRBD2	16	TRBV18	TGTGCCAGCTCACCAACACTAGCGGGGGGCAGGAATGAGCAGTTCTTC	CASSPTLAGGRNEQFF
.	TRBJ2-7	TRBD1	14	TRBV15	TGTGCCACCAGCCCCCGACAGGGGGCCTACGAGCAGTACTTC	CATSPRQGAYEQYF
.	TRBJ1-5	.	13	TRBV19	TGTGCCAGTAGAAGTCGCGGGAATCAGCCCCAGCATTTT	CASRSRGNQPQHF
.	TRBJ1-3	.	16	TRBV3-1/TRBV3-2	TGTGCCAGCAGCCAAGCGGGGGGTTACTCTGGAAACACCATATATTTT	CASSQAGGYSGNTIYF
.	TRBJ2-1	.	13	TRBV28	TGTGCCAGCAGCTCCGGGACTTACAATGAGCAGTTCTTC	CASSSGTYNEQFF
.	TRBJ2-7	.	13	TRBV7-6	TGTGCCAGCAGCTTAGGCAGGTCCGACGAGCAGTACTTC	CASSLGRSDEQYF
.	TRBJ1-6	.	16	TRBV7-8	TGTGCCAGCAGCTTAGGGGCCAGGGCTTTCAATTCACCCCTCCACTTT	CASSLGARAFNSPLHF
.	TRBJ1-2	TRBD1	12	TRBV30	TGTGCCTGGAGTGGAGGGGGCCCCGGCTACACCTTC	CAWSGGGPGYTF
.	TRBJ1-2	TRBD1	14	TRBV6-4	TGTGCCAGCAGTAGATTCCCGACAGGGTACGGCTACACCTTC	CASSRFPTGYGYTF
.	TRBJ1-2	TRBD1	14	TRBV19	TGTGCCAGTAGTAGCCTACAGGGGAACTATGGCTACACCTTC	CASSSLQGNYGYTF
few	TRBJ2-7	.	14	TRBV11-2	TGTGCCAGCAGCTCGAGGGGGAGCTCCTACGAGCAGTACTTC	CASSSRGSSYEQYF
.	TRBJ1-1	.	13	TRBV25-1	TGTGCCAGCAGTTTACAGGCGAACACTGAAGCTTTCTTT	CASSLQANTEAFF
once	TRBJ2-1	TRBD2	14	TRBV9	TGTGCCAGCAGTGCGGGAGGGCCCTACAATGAGCAGTTCTTC	CASSAGGPYNEQFF
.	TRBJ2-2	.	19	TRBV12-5	TGTGCTAGTGGTTTGGCCCCTAAGAATCCGGTGGAGGACACCGGGGAGCTGTTTTTT	CASGLAPKNPVEDTGELFF
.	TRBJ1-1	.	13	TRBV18	TGTGCCAGCTCCCCAAGCATAAACACTGAAGCTTTCTTT	CASSPSINTEAFF
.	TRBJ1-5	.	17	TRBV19	TGTGCCAGTAGTATGGGTGGGACACCCTATAGCAATCAGCCCCAGCATTTT	CASSMGGTPYSNQPQHF
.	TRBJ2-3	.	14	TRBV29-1	TGCAGCGTTAGACTAGGGACAGTCACAGATACGCAGTATTTT	CSVRLGTVTDTQYF
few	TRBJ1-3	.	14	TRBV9	TGTGCCAGCAGCGACTGGAGCTCTGGAAACACCATATATTTT	CASSDWSSGNTIYF
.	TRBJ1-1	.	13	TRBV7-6	TGTGCCAGCAGCTTAGGAGAGAACACTGAAGCTTTCTTT	CASSLGENTEAFF
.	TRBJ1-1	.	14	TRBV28	TGTGCCAGCAGTTTGGGCAGACCACTCACTGAAGCTTTCTTT	CASSLGRPLTEAFF
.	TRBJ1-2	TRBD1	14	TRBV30	TGTGCCTGGAGTGTAGAGTGGGACAGGGATGGCTACACCTTC	CAWSVEWDRDGYTF
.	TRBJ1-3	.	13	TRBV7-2	TGTGCCAGCAGCTTCTCCACCATCGGCACCATATATTTT	CASSFSTIGTIYF
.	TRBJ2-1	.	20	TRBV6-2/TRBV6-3	TGTGCCAGCAGTTACTCGTCAGCCGGAGGGCCCAACCCGTCCTACAATGAGCAGTTCTTC	CASSYSSAGGPNPSYNEQFF